The rows below give T cell receptor beta chains drawn from one sample of a study of cytomegalovirus exposure and HLA in healthy donors. The method was immunoSEQ multiplex PCR; TCRdb's version includes in-frame clones alone and lacks a portion of them. The data contain around 180,000 clones, 84% of them singletons. The sample taken for sequencing was PBMCs. The receptors stem from a boy younger than 18 in good health and CMV-seronegative. Each CDR3 is given with its conserved first and last residue. D genes are given only for firm matches. Rows give clone size only sometimes, using once, few, many, or a class for an expanded clone.

NA | TRBJ2-3 | NA | TRBV27 | CASSRRGSVDTQYF | TGTGCCAGCAGTAGGAGAGGGTCTGTCGATACGCAGTATTTT
NA | TRBJ2-1 | once | TRBV15 | CATSSRDNSYNEQFF | TGTGCCACCAGCAGCCGGGACAACTCCTACAATGAGCAGTTCTTC
TRBD1 | TRBJ2-5 | NA | TRBV19 | CASSIVGTGVGETQYF | TGTGCCAGTAGTATAGTCGGGACAGGGGTTGGTGAGACCCAGTACTTC
TRBD1 | TRBJ1-5 | NA | TRBV30 | CAWSVPDRAKEPQHF | TGTGCCTGGAGTGTACCGGACAGGGCAAAAGAGCCCCAGCATTTT
NA | TRBJ2-4 | NA | TRBV5-1 | CASSLTGDKNIQYF | TGCGCCAGCAGCTTAACCGGGGACAAAAACATTCAGTACTTC
NA | TRBJ2-7 | NA | TRBV19 | CASSGARPYEQYF | TGTGCCAGTTCTGGGGCCAGACCCTACGAGCAGTACTTC
NA | TRBJ2-5 | NA | TRBV11-3 | CASSPGRGEEETQYF | TGTGCCAGCAGCCCAGGCCGGGGTGAAGAAGAGACCCAGTACTTC
TRBD1 | TRBJ2-3 | NA | TRBV19 | CASGTGNTDTQYF | TGTGCCAGTGGGACAGGGAACACAGATACGCAGTATTTT
NA | TRBJ1-4 | NA | TRBV2 | CASRVTENEKLFF | TGTGCCAGCAGGGTGACGGAGAATGAAAAACTGTTTTTT
NA | TRBJ2-5 | NA | TRBV18 | CASSPYTPWARGGETQYF | TGTGCCAGCTCACCATACACGCCATGGGCCAGGGGTGGAGAGACCCAGTACTTC
TRBD2 | TRBJ2-3 | NA | TRBV7-9 | CASSLTSGWDTQYF | TGTGCCAGCAGCTTAACTAGCGGGTGGGATACGCAGTATTTT
TRBD2 | TRBJ2-1 | NA | TRBV6-5 | CASSLAGVEQFF | TGTGCCAGCAGCTTAGCGGGAGTCGAGCAGTTCTTC
TRBD2 | TRBJ2-1 | NA | TRBV19 | CASKGTSGGYSYNEQFF | TGTGCCAGTAAGGGGACTAGCGGGGGGTACTCCTACAATGAGCAGTTCTTC
NA | TRBJ2-6 | NA | TRBV7-9 | CSSSLPTGYSGANVLTF | TGTTCCAGCAGCCTCCCAACAGGGTACTCTGGGGCCAACGTCCTGACTTTC
NA | TRBJ2-1 | NA | TRBV4-1 | CASSQGLMDEQFF | TGCGCCAGCAGCCAAGGGCTTATGGATGAGCAGTTCTTC
NA | TRBJ1-3 | NA | TRBV9 | CASSVQGFASGNTIYF | TGTGCCAGCAGCGTCCAGGGGTTTGCGTCTGGAAACACCATATATTTT
NA | TRBJ2-7 | once | TRBV29-1 | CSVVVGSYEQYF | TGCAGCGTTGTTGTCGGCTCCTACGAGCAGTACTTC
NA | TRBJ2-6 | few | TRBV11-2 | CASSFTGANVLTF | TGTGCCAGCAGCTTTACTGGGGCCAACGTCCTGACTTTC
TRBD1 | TRBJ1-1 | NA | TRBV29-1 | CSVQEGAVTAAFF | TGCAGCGTCCAAGAGGGGGCAGTCACTGCAGCTTTCTTT
NA | TRBJ2-3 | NA | TRBV2 | CASSPLVSGTDTQYF | TGTGCCAGCAGTCCTCTAGTGAGTGGCACAGATACGCAGTATTTT
NA | TRBJ2-3 | NA | TRBV11-3 | CASSLGAGGTDTQYF | TGTGCCAGCAGCTTAGGGGCAGGGGGCACAGATACGCAGTATTTT
NA | TRBJ2-3 | NA | TRBV9 | CASSVANRVSTDTQYF | TGTGCCAGCAGCGTAGCCAACAGGGTGTCGACAGATACGCAGTATTTT
TRBD1 | TRBJ1-2 | once | TRBV6-4 | CASKGTGKNGYTF | TGTGCCAGCAAGGGGACAGGGAAGAACGGCTACACCTTC
TRBD2 | TRBJ2-3 | NA | TRBV28 | CASSFSGSTTDTQYF | TGTGCCAGCAGTTTTAGCGGGAGTACCACAGATACGCAGTATTTT
NA | TRBJ1-1 | NA | TRBV19 | CASSVQLNTEAFF | TGTGCCAGTTCTGTACAATTAAACACTGAAGCTTTCTTT
NA | TRBJ1-1 | NA | TRBV7-3 | CASSRDTGRAFF | TGTGCCAGCAGCCGAGATACGGGGAGGGCTTTCTTT
TRBD2 | TRBJ2-5 | once | TRBV13 | CASSKTSGDQETQYF | TGTGCCAGCAGCAAGACTAGCGGGGACCAAGAGACCCAGTACTTC